These 2 T cell receptor beta chains were sequenced from one sample in a study of T cell repertoires in cytomegalovirus infection. TCRdb called the reads again in MiXCR, with one record for every CDR3 protein. The table shows under 150,000 distinct CDR3 sequences, with roughly 9% occurring only once. Sequenced: PBMCs. The receptors were sampled from a human donor in good health (CMV status not recorded). Some clones in this sample may be carry-over from other donors' samples.

This clonotype was picked up many times. The chain carries TRBV20-1 and TRBJ2-1; unclear D gene. The CDR3 loop spans 15 amino acids. Looked up from germline, CDR1 is DFQATT and CDR2 is SNEGSKA (reference sequence). The V and J ends lost 1 base and 3 bases respectively, with 13 bases between them. The CDR3: CSARAFSGSYNEQFF. CDR3 sequence (DNA): TGCAGTGCTAGAGCCTTTTCGGGCAGCTACAATGAGCAGTTCTTC.

This clonotype was seen at least ten times. The chain uses TRBV7-2 and TRBJ2-1, with D perhaps TRBD2 (6 bases). With 5 bases removed from V and 4 bases from J, the gap between germline ends came to 15 bases. CDR1 SGHTA and CDR2 FQGNSA come from the germline V gene. The CDR3 contains 15 residues. The CDR3 region is CASSPAAGSYNEQFF. CDR3 nucleotides: TGTGCCAGCAGCCCCGCAGCGGGTTCGTACAATGAGCAGTTCTTC.